This is a list of T cell receptor beta chains from one sample in a study of T cells after yellow fever vaccination. TCRdb analysed the 5' RACE reads with MiXCR anew, one entry per CDR3 protein. The table shows more than 90,000 distinct CDR3 sequences, with roughly 7.9% occurring only once. Sequenced material: CD4+ T cells sorted from PBMCs, taken about 41 days after the first yellow fever vaccination. Receptors originate from a man aged 18 to 29 who received the YFV17D yellow fever vaccine. Both conserved end residues are part of each CDR3. The order of the fields is J gene, clone size, V gene, D gene, CDR3 protein, CDR3 DNA. The D gene is left open where the match is weak. Clone sizes are given selectively: once, few, many, or a class where the clone is expanded.

>TRBJ1-2|many|TRBV6-5|TRBD1
CASTGTANYGYTF
TGTGCCAGCACCGGGACAGCGAACTATGGCTACACCTTC
>TRBJ2-4|.|TRBV20-1|.
CSAHRLGLAKNIQYF
TGCAGTGCCCACCGACTGGGGTTAGCCAAAAACATTCAGTACTTC
>TRBJ2-2|many|TRBV5-1|.
CASSLDSYTGELFF
TGCGCCAGCAGCTTGGACAGTTACACCGGGGAGCTGTTTTTT
>TRBJ1-2|many|TRBV21-1|.
CASSLTGSIYGYTF
TGTGCCAGCAGCTTAACCGGGTCGATCTATGGCTACACCTTC
>TRBJ2-2|.|TRBV6-2/TRBV6-3|.
CATMGSPGELFF
TGTGCCACGATGGGGAGCCCCGGGGAGCTGTTTTTT
>TRBJ1-5|many|TRBV12-3/TRBV12-4|.
CASSSQYSNQPQHF
TGTGCCAGCAGTTCCCAATATAGCAATCAGCCCCAGCATTTT
>TRBJ1-2|many|TRBV5-1|.
CASSIDSNYGYTF
TGCGCCAGCAGCATCGACAGTAACTATGGCTACACCTTC
>TRBJ2-7|many|TRBV12-3/TRBV12-4|.
CASSSRLGGEQYF
TGTGCCAGCAGTTCCCGACTAGGAGGGGAGCAGTACTTC
>TRBJ1-2|many|TRBV12-3/TRBV12-4|.
CASSHDRDYGYTF
TGTGCCAGCAGCCATGACCGTGACTATGGCTACACCTTC
>TRBJ2-3|many|TRBV2|TRBD2
CASSEALSGGGDTQYF
TGTGCCAGCAGTGAAGCGCTGAGCGGGGGGGGAGATACGCAGTATTTT
>TRBJ2-3|.|TRBV7-2|.
CASSLNPGRGRTDTQYF
TGTGCCAGCAGCTTAAACCCCGGGAGGGGGCGCACAGATACGCAGTATTTT
>TRBJ2-1|medium-sized|TRBV12-3/TRBV12-4|.
CASSTWTTSVFF
TGTGCCAGCAGTACATGGACCACTTCGGTGTTCTTC
>TRBJ2-3|many|TRBV18|.
CASSPRQESDTQYF
TGTGCCAGCTCACCCCGACAGGAGTCAGATACGCAGTATTTT
>TRBJ1-6|many|TRBV5-1|.
CASRPDTSSYNSPLHF
TGCGCCAGCAGGCCGGACACGAGCTCCTATAATTCACCCCTCCACTTT
>TRBJ1-2|.|TRBV20-1|.
CSAYGYTF
TGCAGTGCGTACGGCTACACCTTC
>TRBJ2-5|many|TRBV20-1|TRBD2
CSAQKTSGVRETQYF
TGCAGTGCCCAAAAGACTAGCGGGGTGCGGGAGACCCAGTACTTC
>TRBJ2-2|many|TRBV4-3|.
CASSQDTGPGELFF
TGCGCCAGCAGCCAAGATACTGGGCCCGGGGAGCTGTTTTTT